This T cell receptor beta chain derives from a study of OX40 agonist ivuxolimab in advanced cancers. With regard to the full study: Ivuxolimab, which targeted the costimulatory receptor OX40 (CD134), was an agonistic, fully human IgG2 monoclonal antibody. The monotherapy dose-escalation portion (N ≈ 50 patients) of the phase I ivuxolimab trial is reported in the paper. A male proportion of 70% to 90% and a mean age of approximately 55 years, ranging from roughly 23 to 90, were recorded for the dose-escalation cohort. Prior anti-PD-1, anti-PD-L1 or anti-CTLA-4 therapy was permitted, and checkpoint inhibitors had been received by less than 45% of dose-escalation patients. Peripheral TCRbeta sequencing aimed to test whether ivuxolimab altered TCR sequence diversity and caused clonal T-cell expansion. Three dose-escalation patients achieved partial responses, one with hepatocellular carcinoma and two with cutaneous melanoma. Intravenous ivuxolimab was administered to patients every 2 weeks at six dose levels: 0.01, 0.1, 0.3, 1.5, 3 and 10 mg/kg. Of the 50 to 55 dose-escalation patients, hepatocellular carcinoma was present in about 20, melanoma in some 15, renal cell carcinoma in 9 and head and neck cancer in 9. General findings and caveats noted by the study authors: Antigen specificity was not determined for the clonally expanded peripheral T cells. Partial responders in the 0.1-3.0 mg/kg groups had among the lowest normalized peripheral clonal expansion, especially among CD8+ T cells. Low levels of normalized T-cell clonal expansion were also seen in some nonresponding patients. On average, CD8+ T cells showed more expanded clones than CD4+ T cells after ivuxolimab. Clonal expansion of both CD4+ and CD8+ blood T cells was observed from baseline to week 6 at doses 0.1 to 3.0 mg/kg.

On this clone: This receptor's antigen is unknown. No much larger clonotype is one base removed from it; base qualities were not supplied.

CDR1 and CDR2 (WSHSY, SAAADI) derive from the germline V gene. Counted from cysteine to phenylalanine, this CDR3 has 14 amino acids. Only the CDR3 region is kept as DNA, spanning 42 bases read in frame from base 1. Genomic DNA was extracted from sorted cells for sequencing of the TCRbeta CDR3 region. The immunoSEQ Assay was used to sequence the TCRbeta CDR3 regions. Not all clones reach the TCRdb copy of this immuneACCESS table, which keeps in-frame sequences only. Checked studies attribute under half of the gap to unresolved V genes and leave the rest unexplained. The sample has around 17,000 clones on record, around 80% of them singletons. The ten largest clones capture 25% to 35% of the sample. Patients with a history of autoimmune disease or receiving systemic immunosuppression were excluded from the trial. Peripheral blood for TCR sequencing was drawn from every dose cohort at baseline, at cycle 4 day 1 and at cycle 7 day 1. The samples were drawn from a first-in-human, open-label, multicenter phase I dose-escalation trial of ivuxolimab. Adults with locally advanced or metastatic melanoma, renal cell, hepatocellular, or head and neck squamous cell carcinoma were enrolled in the trial. Before TCR sequencing, CD4+ T cells and CD8+ T cells from peripheral blood were sorted into separate populations.

The sequences come from CD4+ or CD8+ T cells sorted from blood, collected in a trial of the OX40 agonist ivuxolimab. This clonotype was sampled from an adult with an advanced solid tumor such as melanoma, head and neck, liver or kidney cancer. The chain couples TRBV10-2 to TRBJ2-5, with no confidently assigned D gene. TRBJ2-7 matches the DNA end more closely, so the J call is doubtful. This receptor carries the CDR3 CASTPSPSSYEQYF. The nucleotide sequence reads as follows: TGCGCCAGCACGCCCAGCCCCAGCTCCTACGAGCAGTACTTC.